This T cell receptor beta chain is from a study of blood T cell repertoires in COVID-19. Across the whole study: Both acute and convalescent COVID-19 samples were obtained from the United States, Italy and Spain. Nucleic acid was either cDNA or gDNA, and it came from T cells, B-cell-depleted T cells, or PBMCs.

Profiled with immunoSEQ multiplex PCR; TCRdb holds only in-frame clones, not every one. The table records a few hundred thousand clones, 87% of them present only once. Trimming removed 5 bases at V and 9 bases at J, with 14 bases between. Germline loops: CDR1 SEHNR, CDR2 FQNEAQ (reference sequence). The CDR3 runs 14 residues. The TCR sequence derives from a woman in her forties or fifties who had recovered from COVID-19. The genes are TRBV7-9 and TRBJ1-6; tentatively, D is TRBD1 (5 bases). Sequenced material: PBMCs or T cells enriched from blood (not recorded which). The CDR3 is CASSPDPGGSPLHF. DNA for the CDR3: TGTGCCAGCAGCCCGGACCCCGGGGGTTCACCCCTCCACTTT. Combining the CDR3 with reference TRBV7-9 and TRBJ1-6 gives the whole variable domain DTGVSQNPRHKITKRGQNVTFRCDPISEHNRLYWYRQTLGQGPEFLTYFQNEAQLEKSRLLSDRFSAERPKGSFSTLEIQRTEQGDSAMYLCASSPDPGGSPLHFGNGTRLTVT.